The next 11 T cell receptor beta chains were all read from a single sample in a study of shared clonotypes between healthy human individuals. Libraries were prepared by immunoSEQ multiplex PCR; TCRdb keeps only in-frame clonotypes and omits some of them. The sample holds some 1,100,000 clones, approximately 78% seen once. Material for sequencing was memory CD4+ T cells from PBMCs. The subset was: CD45RA-negative fraction. These TCRs come from a man aged 18-30 years in good health. Some clones in this sample may be carry-over from other donors' samples.

As for this clone: The sample holds other DNA sequences that translate to the same CDR3. This chain joins TRBV28 and TRBJ2-1, with TRBD2 matching over 8 bases. Germline V gene sequence: CDR1 MDHEN, CDR2 SYDVKM. The ends lost 3 bases at V and 1 base at J; junction bases unmatched: 2. The CDR3 extends over 15 amino acids. CDR3 in DNA: TGTGCCAGCAGTTTCGGCGGGGGGTCCTACAATGAGCAGTTCTTC. Translating gives CASSFGGGSYNEQFF.

The genes are TRBV6-5 and TRBJ1-6; TRBD1 might be the D (5 bases). Germline lookup yields CDR1 MNHEY and CDR2 SVGAGI. CDR3 length: 15 amino acids. The V and J ends lost 2 bases and 4 bases respectively, with 9 bases between them. The CDR3 nucleotides read TGTGCCAGCAGTTACGATCGGGGGTATAATTCACCCCTCCACTTT. It is translated as CASSYDRGYNSPLHF.

The V call is TRBV11-2, the J call TRBJ2-3; 7 bases line up with TRBD2. Per germline, CDR1 SGHAT and CDR2 FQNNGV. This CDR3 is 13 amino acids long. V was clipped by 5 bases and J by 3 bases; unmatched bases: 2. The CDR3 region has the DNA TGTGCCAGCAGCCACGGGAGGACAGATACGCAGTATTTT. The encoded protein is CASSHGRTDTQYF.

In the case of this clone: This sequence is one base from a far larger clone and is likely a read error. The V gene is TRBV21-1, the J gene TRBJ1-5. TRBV21-1 is listed as a pseudogene. This CDR3 comprises 16 residues. CDR3 bases: TGTGCCAGCAGGGGGGGCCAGCCGCATTGCGATCAGCCCCAGCATTTT. It is translated as CASRGGQPHCDQPQHF.

V gene TRBV7-2 combines with J gene TRBJ2-3; D remains ambiguous. CDR3 length: 12 amino acids. Trimming took 4 bases from V and 6 from J, leaving 8 bases between them. Germline assignment: CDR1 SGHTA and CDR2 FQGNSA. The CDR3 here is CASSSQADTQYF. The DNA for the CDR3 is TGTGCCAGCAGCTCCCAGGCGGATACGCAGTATTTT.

The chain uses TRBV7-2 and TRBJ2-7; 10 bases agree with TRBD2. CDR1 and CDR2 (germline): SGHTA, FQGNSA. This CDR3 contains 17 residues. Losses at the gene ends were 2 bases for V and 2 bases for J; bases not matched to a gene: 9. CDR3 in DNA: TGTGCCAGCAGCTTAAAGTCGGGACTAGCGTCAACCTACGAGCAGTACTTC. Translating gives CASSLKSGLASTYEQYF.

The rearrangement uses TRBV25-1 and TRBJ2-1, with D possibly TRBD2 on 6 matching bases. The CDR3 has 16 amino acids. Deletions cut 1 base from V and 4 bases from J, with 14 bases between. In germline, CDR1 is MGHDK, CDR2 SYGVNS. CDR3 amino acids: CASSELDGSRYNEQFF. DNA for the CDR3: TGTGCCAGCAGTGAATTGGACGGGAGTCGGTACAATGAGCAGTTCTTC.

This clone was seen more than once but under ten times. The sample holds other DNA sequences that translate to the same CDR3. V gene TRBV18 combines with J gene TRBJ2-1, with TRBD1 matching 11 bases. Trimming cost V 0 bases and J 6 bases; bases outside gene matches: 4. The length of the CDR3 is 16 residues. CDR1 is KGHSH and CDR2 is LQKENI in the germline V gene. The CDR3 region is CASSPPGQGVANEQFF. The CDR3 region has the DNA TGTGCCAGCTCACCACCGGGACAGGGGGTAGCCAATGAGCAGTTCTTC.

V gene TRBV18 combines with J gene TRBJ2-7; no firm D call. Germline V gives CDR1 KGHSH, CDR2 LQKENI. V was cut by 3 bases and J by 5 bases, with 11 bases left in between. There are 13 residues in the CDR3. The CDR3 reads CASSPGSLDEQYF. As DNA, the CDR3 is TGTGCCAGCTCACCTGGTAGCTTGGACGAGCAGTACTTC.

Here the CDR3 reads CAWSPPGQGSENYGYTF. The CDR3 region has the DNA TGTGCCTGGAGCCCCCCGGGACAGGGTTCGGAAAACTATGGCTACACCTTC. V and J are TRBV30 and TRBJ1-2, with 9 bases matching TRBD1. This CDR3 contains 17 residues. The junction had 13 bases not matched to a gene; V was cut back by 3 bases and J by 2 bases. Germline lookup yields CDR1 GTSNPN and CDR2 SVGIG (reference sequence).

This clone turned up a few times. The chain combines TRBV4-2 with TRBJ1-6; D is perhaps TRBD1 (6 bases). The length of the CDR3 is 15 residues. V shed 1 base and J shed 6 bases, with 10 bases lying between them. Germline CDR1 reads LGHNA; CDR2 reads YNFKEQ. This CDR3 is CASSQGQGPNSPLHF. The CDR3 nucleotides are TGTGCCAGCAGCCAAGGGCAGGGGCCTAATTCACCCCTCCACTTT.